This TCR beta chain stems from a study of shared clonotypes between healthy human individuals. Selected positively for CCR7 and CD45RO-negative, naive CD8 cells excluded terminally differentiated effector memory CD45RA+ cells. Whole-study findings and limits: Large sequencing depth failed to make sorted-subset sequencing complete, rarefaction showed.

The CDR3 has 17 amino acids. Germline V lookup: CDR1 MGHRA, CDR2 YSYEKL. The germline V and J ends were trimmed by 4 bases and 1 base, with 16 bases remaining between them. The data were produced by immunoSEQ multiplex PCR, yet TCRdb's version contains in-frame clones alone and is incomplete. This sample has more than 2 million clones; roughly 93% occur once, and the top ten carry 1.5% to 2%. Remarks on this clone: No antigen is known for it.

The TCR originated in a man aged 18 to 30 in good health. Some clones in this sample may be carry-over from other donors' samples. The sample was naive CD8+ T cells from PBMCs. The gene calls are TRBV4-1 and TRBJ2-2; D is possibly TRBD2 (6 bases). CDR3 in amino acids: CASSPSDYSLNTGELFF. Here the CDR3 DNA reads TGCGCCAGCAGCCCATCGGACTATTCATTGAACACCGGGGAGCTGTTTTTT.